The 7 T cell receptor beta chains below were found in one sample sequenced in a study of Graves' ophthalmopathy and Graves' hyperthyroidism. The sequenced template was RNA, covering the TCR beta CDR3 region. Investigators did first-round RT-PCR with HTBI primers, then second-round multiplex PCR. TCRdb reanalysed the multiplex PCR reads using MiXCR and keeps one entry per CDR3 protein. The sample holds 560,000 or so distinct CDR3 sequences; less than 45% are singletons and the top ten take 3.5% to 5%. Sequencing used peripheral blood or thyroid tissue (not recorded which). Receptors originate from an adult man with Graves' hyperthyroidism.

In its sample, this clonotype was seen a few times. The genes are TRBV27 and TRBJ1-1, with TRBD1 matching over 8 bases. Germline lookup yields CDR1 MNHEY and CDR2 SMNVEV (reference sequence). V was pared by 6 bases and J by 0 bases, with 6 bases of the junction left unmatched. The CDR3 contains 15 residues. The CDR3 nucleotides read TGTGCCAGCAGAATGCCGGGACAGGTGAACACTGAAGCTTTCTTT. This codes for CASRMPGQVNTEAFF.

This clonotype was seen ten or more times. The chain has TRBV7-9 and TRBJ2-7; 8 positions agree with TRBD2. The CDR3 loop spans 19 amino acids. After removal of 1 base from V and 1 base from J, the junction contained 15 bases not matched to a gene. CDR1 SEHNR and CDR2 FQNEAQ come from the germline V gene (reference sequence). The CDR3 bases are TGTGCCAGCAGCTTAGGGCCGGGGGAGTCCAGCGGGGGATCCTACGAGCAGTACTTC. Encoded protein: CASSLGPGESSGGSYEQYF.

This clonotype has ten or more counts. The chain combines TRBV10-3 with TRBJ2-7; tentative D call: TRBD2 (6 bases). Per the germline V gene, CDR1 is ENHRY and CDR2 is SYGVKD. V was cut by 4 bases and J by 3 bases, with 7 bases left in between. The length of the CDR3 is 12 residues. The CDR3 region has the DNA TGTGCCATCAGTGGGGGAGGCTACGAGCAGTACTTC. Protein product: CAISGGGYEQYF.

This clonotype was found many times. The rearrangement links TRBV10-2 to TRBJ2-2; D tentatively fits TRBD1 or TRBD2 (5 bases each). The V end was cut by 5 bases, the J end by 0 bases, with 10 bases between. Germline-derived CDR1 and CDR2 are WSHSY and SAAADI. This CDR3 contains 15 residues. CDR3 nucleotide sequence: TGCGCCAGCAGTCCCGGGACCACGAACACCGGGGAGCTGTTTTTT. This gives the protein CASSPGTTNTGELFF.

This chain connects TRBV24-1 to TRBJ2-1, with D maybe TRBD2 (5 bases). The germline V and J ends were trimmed by 2 bases and 3 bases, with 13 bases remaining between them. Per germline, CDR1 KGHDR and CDR2 SFDVKD. The CDR3 runs to 16 residues. The chain's CDR3 is CATSDSSGILYNEQFF. In DNA, the CDR3 is TGTGCCACCAGTGATTCAAGCGGAATTCTCTACAATGAGCAGTTCTTC.

There are many counts of this clonotype. V usage is TRBV11-2 and J usage is TRBJ1-5; D not resolved. Germline V gene lookup returns CDR1 SGHAT and CDR2 FQNNGV. The CDR3 extends over 13 amino acids. V lost 1 base to trimming and J lost 6 bases, with 7 bases between them. The CDR3 is CASSLASGQPQHF. The CDR3 DNA is TGTGCCAGCAGCTTAGCAAGCGGTCAGCCCCAGCATTTT.

The chain combines TRBV24-1 with TRBJ2-1; 8 nucleotides agree with TRBD2. V gave up 3 bases and J gave up 3 bases; unmatched junction bases: 3. The CDR3 sequence is 15 residues long. Looked up from germline, CDR1 is KGHDR and CDR2 is SFDVKD. CDR3 coding DNA: TGTGCCACCAGTGATGGTACTAGCGGCTACAATGAGCAGTTCTTC. Its protein is CATSDGTSGYNEQFF.